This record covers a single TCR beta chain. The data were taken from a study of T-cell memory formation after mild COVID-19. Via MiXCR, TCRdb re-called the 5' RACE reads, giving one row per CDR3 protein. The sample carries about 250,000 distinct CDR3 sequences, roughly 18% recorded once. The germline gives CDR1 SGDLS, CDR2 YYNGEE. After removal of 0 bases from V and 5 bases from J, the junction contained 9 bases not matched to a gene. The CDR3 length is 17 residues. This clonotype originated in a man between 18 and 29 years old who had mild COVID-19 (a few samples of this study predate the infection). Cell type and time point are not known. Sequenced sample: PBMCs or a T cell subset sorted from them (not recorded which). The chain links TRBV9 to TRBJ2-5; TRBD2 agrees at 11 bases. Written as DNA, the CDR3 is TGTGCCAGCAGCGTAGAAGGTAGCGGGGGGGCCGTGGAGACCCAGTACTTC. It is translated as CASSVEGSGGAVETQYF.